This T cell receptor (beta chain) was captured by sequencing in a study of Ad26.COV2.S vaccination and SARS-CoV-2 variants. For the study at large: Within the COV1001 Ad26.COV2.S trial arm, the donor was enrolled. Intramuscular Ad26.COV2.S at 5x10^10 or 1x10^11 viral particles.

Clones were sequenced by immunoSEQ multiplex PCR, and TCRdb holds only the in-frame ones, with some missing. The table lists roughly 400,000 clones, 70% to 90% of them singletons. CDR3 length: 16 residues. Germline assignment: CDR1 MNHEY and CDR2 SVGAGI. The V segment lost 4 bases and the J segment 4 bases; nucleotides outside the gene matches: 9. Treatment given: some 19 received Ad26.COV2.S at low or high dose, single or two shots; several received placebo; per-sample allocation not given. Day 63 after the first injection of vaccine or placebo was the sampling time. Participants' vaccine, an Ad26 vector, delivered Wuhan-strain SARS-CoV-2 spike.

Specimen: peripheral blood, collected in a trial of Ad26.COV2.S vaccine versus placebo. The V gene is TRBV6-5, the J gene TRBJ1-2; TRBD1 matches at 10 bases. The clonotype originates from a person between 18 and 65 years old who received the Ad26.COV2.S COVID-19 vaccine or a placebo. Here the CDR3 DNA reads TGTGCCAGCAGTTCTAAAGGACAGGGGGAGTCCTATGGCTACACCTTC. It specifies CASSSKGQGESYGYTF.